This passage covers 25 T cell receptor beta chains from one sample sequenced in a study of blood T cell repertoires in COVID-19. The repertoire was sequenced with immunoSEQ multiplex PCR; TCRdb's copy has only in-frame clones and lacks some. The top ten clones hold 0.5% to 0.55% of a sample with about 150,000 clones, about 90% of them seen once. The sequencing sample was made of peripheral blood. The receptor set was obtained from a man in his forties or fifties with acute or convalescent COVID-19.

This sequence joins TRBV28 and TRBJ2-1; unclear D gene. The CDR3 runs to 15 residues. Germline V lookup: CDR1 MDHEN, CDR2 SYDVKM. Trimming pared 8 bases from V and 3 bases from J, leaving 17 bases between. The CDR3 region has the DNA TGTGCCAGCGACTCCCCGAGGCGTATCTACAATGAGCAGTTCTTC. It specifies CASDSPRRIYNEQFF.

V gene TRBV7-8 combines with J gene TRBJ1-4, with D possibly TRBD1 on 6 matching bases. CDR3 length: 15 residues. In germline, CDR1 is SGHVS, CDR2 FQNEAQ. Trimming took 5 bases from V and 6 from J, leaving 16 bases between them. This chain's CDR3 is CASSAGDGAHEKLFF. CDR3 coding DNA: TGTGCCAGCAGCGCAGGGGATGGAGCCCATGAAAAACTGTTTTTT.

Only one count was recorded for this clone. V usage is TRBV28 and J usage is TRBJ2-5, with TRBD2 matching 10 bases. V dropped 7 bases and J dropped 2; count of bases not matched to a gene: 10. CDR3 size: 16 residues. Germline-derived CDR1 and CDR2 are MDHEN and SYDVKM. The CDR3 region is CASTPRGLAHQETQYF. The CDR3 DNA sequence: TGTGCCAGCACCCCTAGGGGACTAGCGCATCAAGAGACCCAGTACTTC.

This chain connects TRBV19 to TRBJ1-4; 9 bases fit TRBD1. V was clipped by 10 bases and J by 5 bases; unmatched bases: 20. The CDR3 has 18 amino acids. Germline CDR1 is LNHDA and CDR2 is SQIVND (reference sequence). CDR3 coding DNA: TGTGCCACTCGAGGACAGGGGATTTTTTCCGGACTGAATGAAAAACTGTTTTTT. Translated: CATRGQGIFSGLNEKLFF.

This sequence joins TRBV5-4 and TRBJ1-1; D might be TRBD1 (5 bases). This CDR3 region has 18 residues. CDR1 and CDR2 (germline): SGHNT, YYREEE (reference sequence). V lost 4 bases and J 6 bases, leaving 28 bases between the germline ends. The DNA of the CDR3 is TGTGCCAGCAGCCCTTCCGCGGGGCCCGGCGGGGGGATAGCTGAAGCTTTCTTT. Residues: CASSPSAGPGGGIAEAFF.

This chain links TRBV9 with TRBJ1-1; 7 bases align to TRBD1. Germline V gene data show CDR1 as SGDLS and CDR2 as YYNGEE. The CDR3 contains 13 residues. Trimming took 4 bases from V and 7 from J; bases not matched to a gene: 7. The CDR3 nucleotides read TGTGCCAGCAGCACAGGGGAAATGGGTGAAGCTTTCTTT. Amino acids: CASSTGEMGEAFF. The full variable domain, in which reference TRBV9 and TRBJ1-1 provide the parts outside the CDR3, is DSGVTQTPKHLITATGQRVTLRCSPRSGDLSVYWYQQSLDQGLQFLIQYYNGEERAKGNILERFSAQQFPDLHSELNLSSLELGDSALYFCASSTGEMGEAFFGQGTRLTVV.

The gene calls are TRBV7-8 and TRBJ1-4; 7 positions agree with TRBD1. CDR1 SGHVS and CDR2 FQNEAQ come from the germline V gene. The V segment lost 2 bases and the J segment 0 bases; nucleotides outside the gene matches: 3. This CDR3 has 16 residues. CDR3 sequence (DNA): TGTGCCAGCAGCTTATTAGGGACAGCAACTAATGAAAAACTGTTTTTT. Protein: CASSLLGTATNEKLFF.

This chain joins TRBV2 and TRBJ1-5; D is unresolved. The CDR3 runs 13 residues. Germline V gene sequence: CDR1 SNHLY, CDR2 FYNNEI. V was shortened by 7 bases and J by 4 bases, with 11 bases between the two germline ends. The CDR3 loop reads CASTTDYNQPQHF. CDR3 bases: TGTGCCAGCACTACGGACTATAATCAGCCCCAGCATTTT. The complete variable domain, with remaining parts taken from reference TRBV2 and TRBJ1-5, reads EPEVTQTPSHQVTQMGQEVILRCVPISNHLYFYWYRQILGQKVEFLVSFYNNEISEKSEIFDDQFSVERPDGSNFTLKIRSTKLEDSAMYFCASTTDYNQPQHFGDGTRLSIL.

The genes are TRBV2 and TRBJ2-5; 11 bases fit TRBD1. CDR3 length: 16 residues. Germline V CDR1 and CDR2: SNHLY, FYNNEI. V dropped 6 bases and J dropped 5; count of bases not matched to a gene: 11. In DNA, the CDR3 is TGTGCCAGCAGAGCCACCGGACAGGGGGCTCGGGAGACCCAGTACTTC. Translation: CASRATGQGARETQYF. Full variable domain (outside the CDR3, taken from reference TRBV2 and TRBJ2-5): EPEVTQTPSHQVTQMGQEVILRCVPISNHLYFYWYRQILGQKVEFLVSFYNNEISEKSEIFDDQFSVERPDGSNFTLKIRSTKLEDSAMYFCASRATGQGARETQYFGPGTRLLVL.

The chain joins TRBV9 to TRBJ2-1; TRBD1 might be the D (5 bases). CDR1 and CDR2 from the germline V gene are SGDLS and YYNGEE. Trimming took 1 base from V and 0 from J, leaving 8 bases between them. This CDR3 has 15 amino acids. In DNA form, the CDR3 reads TGTGCCAGCAGCGTAAGACAGAGCTCCTACAATGAGCAGTTCTTC. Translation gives CASSVRQSSYNEQFF.

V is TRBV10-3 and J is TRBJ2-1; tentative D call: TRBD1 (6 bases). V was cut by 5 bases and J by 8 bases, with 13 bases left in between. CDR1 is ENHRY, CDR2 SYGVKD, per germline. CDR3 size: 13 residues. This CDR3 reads CAISQRGFDEQFF. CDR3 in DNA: TGTGCCATCAGTCAAAGGGGGTTCGATGAGCAGTTCTTC.

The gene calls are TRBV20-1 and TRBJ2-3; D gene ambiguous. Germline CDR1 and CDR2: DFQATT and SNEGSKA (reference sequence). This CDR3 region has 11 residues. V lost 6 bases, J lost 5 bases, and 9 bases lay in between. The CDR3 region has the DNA TGCAGTGCCACATGTTTAGATACGCAGTATTTT. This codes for CSATCLDTQYF.

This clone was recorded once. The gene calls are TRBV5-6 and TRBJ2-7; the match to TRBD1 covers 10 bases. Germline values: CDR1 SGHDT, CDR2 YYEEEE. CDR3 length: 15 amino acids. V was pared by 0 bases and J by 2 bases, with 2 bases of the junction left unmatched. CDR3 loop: CASSLAGTGAYEQYV. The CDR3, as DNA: TGTGCCAGCAGCTTGGCCGGGACAGGGGCCTACGAGCAGTACGTC.

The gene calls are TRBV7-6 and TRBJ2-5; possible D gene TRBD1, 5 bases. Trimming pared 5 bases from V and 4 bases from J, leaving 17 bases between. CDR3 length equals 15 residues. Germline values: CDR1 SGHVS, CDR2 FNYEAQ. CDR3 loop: CASSLWAGLRETQYF. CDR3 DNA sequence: TGTGCCAGCAGCCTTTGGGCAGGGCTGAGAGAGACCCAGTACTTC.

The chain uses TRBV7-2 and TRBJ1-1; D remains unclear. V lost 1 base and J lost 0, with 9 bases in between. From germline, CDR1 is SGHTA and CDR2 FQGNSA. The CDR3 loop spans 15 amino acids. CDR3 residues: CASSLETTMNTEAFF. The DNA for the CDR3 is TGTGCCAGCAGCTTAGAAACCACTATGAACACTGAAGCTTTCTTT.

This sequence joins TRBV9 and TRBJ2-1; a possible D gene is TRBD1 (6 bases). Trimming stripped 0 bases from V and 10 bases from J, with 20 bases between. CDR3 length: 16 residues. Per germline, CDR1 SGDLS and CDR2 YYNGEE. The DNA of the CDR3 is TGTGCCAGCAGCGTAGAAGGGGACACCCTTAGGGTGGAGCAGTTCTTC. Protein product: CASSVEGDTLRVEQFF.

The chain's CDR3 is CASSLGSGQGYGYTF. CDR3 coding DNA: TGTGCCAGCAGCTTAGGTTCGGGACAGGGATATGGCTACACCTTC. The chain combines TRBV7-2 with TRBJ1-2; 9 positions agree with TRBD1. V shed 1 base, J shed 5 bases, and the junction held 5 bases outside the gene matches. CDR1 is SGHTA, CDR2 FQGNSA, per germline. CDR3 length: 15 amino acids.

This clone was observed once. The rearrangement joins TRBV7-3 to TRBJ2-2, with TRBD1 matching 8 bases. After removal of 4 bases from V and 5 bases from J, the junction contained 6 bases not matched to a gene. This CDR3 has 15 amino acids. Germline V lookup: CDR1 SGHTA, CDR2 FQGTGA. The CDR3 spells CASSYGQGGTGELFF. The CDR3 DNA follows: TGTGCCAGCAGCTATGGACAGGGCGGGACCGGGGAGCTGTTTTTT.

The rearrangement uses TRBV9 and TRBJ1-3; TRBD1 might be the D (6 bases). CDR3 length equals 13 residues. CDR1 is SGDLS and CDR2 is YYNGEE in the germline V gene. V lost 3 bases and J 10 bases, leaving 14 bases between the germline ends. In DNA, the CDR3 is TGTGCCAGCAGCGACCGACAGGCAGGGACCATATATTTT. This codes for CASSDRQAGTIYF.

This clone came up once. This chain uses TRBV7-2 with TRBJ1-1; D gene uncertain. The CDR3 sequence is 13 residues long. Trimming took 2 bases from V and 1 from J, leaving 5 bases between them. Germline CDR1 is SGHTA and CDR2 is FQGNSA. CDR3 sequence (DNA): TGTGCCAGCAGCTTAATTCAGAACACTGAAGCTTTCTTT. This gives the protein CASSLIQNTEAFF.

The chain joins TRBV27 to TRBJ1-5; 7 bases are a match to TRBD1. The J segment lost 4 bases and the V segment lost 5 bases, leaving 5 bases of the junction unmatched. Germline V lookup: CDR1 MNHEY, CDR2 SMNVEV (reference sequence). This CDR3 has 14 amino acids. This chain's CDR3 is CASSPGQINQPQHF. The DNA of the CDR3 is TGTGCCAGCAGTCCGGGACAGATAAATCAGCCCCAGCATTTT.

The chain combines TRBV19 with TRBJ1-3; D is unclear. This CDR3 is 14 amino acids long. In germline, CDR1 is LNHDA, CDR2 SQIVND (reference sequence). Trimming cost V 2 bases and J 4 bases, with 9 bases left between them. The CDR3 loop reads CASSISHSGNTIYF. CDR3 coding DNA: TGTGCCAGTAGTATATCTCACTCCGGAAACACCATATATTTT.

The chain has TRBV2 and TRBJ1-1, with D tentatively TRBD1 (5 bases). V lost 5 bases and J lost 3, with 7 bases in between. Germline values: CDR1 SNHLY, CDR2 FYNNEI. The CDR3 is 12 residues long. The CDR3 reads CASSLQDTEAFF. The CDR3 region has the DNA TGTGCCAGCAGTCTACAGGACACTGAAGCTTTCTTT.

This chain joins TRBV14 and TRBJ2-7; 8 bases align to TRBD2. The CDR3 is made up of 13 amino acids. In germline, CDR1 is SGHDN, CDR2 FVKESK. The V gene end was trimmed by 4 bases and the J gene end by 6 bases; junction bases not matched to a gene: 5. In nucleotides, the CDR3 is TGTGCCAGCAGCCCGGGACTAGTGCTCGAGCAGTACTTC. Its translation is CASSPGLVLEQYF.

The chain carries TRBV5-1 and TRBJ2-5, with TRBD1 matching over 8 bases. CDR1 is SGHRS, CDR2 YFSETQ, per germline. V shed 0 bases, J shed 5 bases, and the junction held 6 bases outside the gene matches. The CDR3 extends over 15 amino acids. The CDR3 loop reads CASSLAAGGGETQYF. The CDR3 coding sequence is TGCGCCAGCAGCTTGGCAGCAGGGGGCGGGGAGACCCAGTACTTC.